Listed here are 25 T cell receptor beta chains from one sample, sequenced in a study of blood T cell repertoires in COVID-19. This table comes from immunoSEQ multiplex PCR, and its TCRdb copy is limited to in-frame clones, with some not included. The sample has some 240,000 clones; roughly 80% are singletons. Sequenced: peripheral blood. These receptors were collected from a woman aged 70-85 years with acute or convalescent COVID-19.

This clone occurred many times. The rearrangement joins TRBV2 to TRBJ2-5, with D perhaps TRBD1 (5 bases). The CDR3 is 12 amino acids. Deletions cut 8 bases from V and 5 bases from J, with 12 bases between. The germline V gene encodes CDR1 SNHLY and CDR2 FYNNEI. For the CDR3, the DNA is TGTGCCAGCCAAGGGGTGGGCGAGACCCAGTACTTC. Protein: CASQGVGETQYF.

The chain uses TRBV4-1 and TRBJ1-1; D is undetermined. The CDR3 is 14 residues long. V lost 8 bases and J lost 1, with 14 bases in between. Germline CDR1 MGHRA, CDR2 YSYEKL. The CDR3 is CASFSDPGNTEAFF. The CDR3, as DNA: TGCGCCAGCTTCTCCGACCCAGGGAACACTGAAGCTTTCTTT.

The chain joins TRBV6-6 to TRBJ1-2; 8 bases agree with TRBD1. In germline, CDR1 is MNHNY, CDR2 SVGAGI (reference sequence). The CDR3 contains 13 residues. V trimming: 6 bases; J trimming: 8 bases; junction bases outside the gene matches: 8. CDR3 protein: CASSYRQGQGYTF. CDR3 bases: TGTGCCAGCAGCTACCGACAGGGGCAGGGCTACACCTTC.

The gene calls are TRBV2 and TRBJ1-1, with TRBD1 as a possible D gene (6 bases). CDR1 SNHLY and CDR2 FYNNEI come from the germline V gene. The CDR3 contains 14 residues. V lost 5 bases to trimming and J lost 8 bases, with 18 bases between them. The CDR3 DNA reads as TGTGCCAGCAGTCGAGCAAGCGACAGGTCAGAAGCTTTCTTT. Its protein is CASSRASDRSEAFF.

The chain has TRBV2 and TRBJ2-7; TRBD1 aligns across 8 bases. Germline V gene data show CDR1 as SNHLY and CDR2 as FYNNEI. V trimming: 3 bases; J trimming: 0 bases; junction bases outside the gene matches: 4. The CDR3 length is 15 residues. The CDR3, as DNA: TGTGCCAGCAGTGATGAGCAGGGGGCCTCCTACGAGCAGTACTTC. Residues: CASSDEQGASYEQYF.

The chain combines TRBV24-1 with TRBJ2-2; D gene ambiguous. The V end was cut by 4 bases, the J end by 4 bases, with 6 bases between. The germline V gene has CDR1 KGHDR and CDR2 SFDVKD. CDR3 size: 13 residues. CDR3 protein: CATSETVTGELFF. The CDR3 DNA is TGTGCCACCAGTGAAACAGTCACCGGGGAGCTGTTTTTT.

In its sample, this clone was seen a few times. The chain is built from TRBV5-4 and TRBJ2-1; a weak D match, TRBD2 (7 bases). From germline, CDR1 is SGHNT and CDR2 YYREEE (reference sequence). The V and J ends lost 4 bases and 3 bases respectively, with 14 bases between them. This CDR3 comprises 15 residues. The CDR3 DNA reads as TGTGCCAGCAGCACGCAAGGGGGGGTCTACAATGAGCAGTTCTTC. Its protein is CASSTQGGVYNEQFF.

In this sample, this clone turned up a few times. The chain uses TRBV6-5 and TRBJ2-1; 10 positions agree with TRBD2. CDR3 length equals 14 residues. The germline gives CDR1 MNHEY, CDR2 SVGAGI. The J segment lost 8 bases and the V segment lost 9 bases, leaving 10 bases of the junction unmatched. CDR3 loop: CASSAGLATYEQFF. The CDR3 region has the DNA TGTGCCAGTTCTGCGGGACTAGCGACCTATGAGCAGTTCTTC.

The chain has TRBV5-5 and TRBJ1-1; the D is unclear. The CDR3 contains 14 residues. Germline V gene data show CDR1 as SGHKS and CDR2 as YYEKEE (reference sequence). The V gene lost 4 bases and the J gene lost 1 base, with 11 bases spanning the gap. The CDR3 loop is CASSVVRGNTEAFF. CDR3 nucleotides: TGTGCCAGCAGCGTGGTGCGAGGGAACACTGAAGCTTTCTTT.

The V call is TRBV12-3 or TRBV12-4, the J call TRBJ2-5, with 8 positions matching TRBD1. The CDR3 is made up of 13 amino acids. Trimming removed 6 bases from V and 2 bases from J; junction bases left unmatched: 2. CDR3 protein: CASRGQEQETQYF. Here the CDR3 DNA reads TGTGCCAGCAGGGGACAGGAGCAAGAGACCCAGTACTTC.

The J gene is TRBJ2-3, the V gene TRBV7-3; 9 positions agree with TRBD1. The CDR3 has 15 residues. Germline CDR1 reads SGHTA; CDR2 reads FQGTGA. After removal of 6 bases from V and 5 bases from J, the junction contained 9 bases not matched to a gene. CDR3 sequence: CASSSDGTGRDTQYF. In DNA, the CDR3 is TGTGCCAGCAGTTCTGACGGGACAGGGAGAGATACGCAGTATTTT.

V and J are TRBV12-3 or TRBV12-4 and TRBJ1-3, with D possibly TRBD1 on 5 matching bases. The CDR3 is 13 residues long. Trimming cost V 6 bases and J 5 bases, with 11 bases left between them. This chain's CDR3 is CASRRGERNTIYF. The CDR3 DNA follows: TGTGCCAGCAGACGGGGGGAAAGAAACACCATATATTTT.

This clone was found a few times. The V gene is TRBV11-2, the J gene TRBJ2-1, with TRBD2 as a possible D gene (6 bases). This CDR3 has 11 amino acids. Trimming removed 1 base at V and 14 bases at J, with 9 bases between. Germline-derived CDR1 and CDR2 are SGHAT and FQNNGV. The CDR3 bases are TGTGCCAGCAGCTTAGGCGGGACGGAGTTCTTC. Protein sequence: CASSLGGTEFF.

V and J are TRBV5-6 and TRBJ1-2; 11 bases are a match to TRBD1. With V trimmed by 3 bases and J by 8 bases, 9 bases remained unmatched. The CDR3 runs 15 residues. CDR1 and CDR2 (germline): SGHDT, YYEEEE. The CDR3 region is CASSSLDRGLVGYTF. The DNA for the CDR3 is TGTGCCAGCAGCTCATTGGACAGGGGGCTAGTCGGCTACACCTTC.

The J gene is TRBJ1-4, the V gene TRBV7-9, with 9 bases matching TRBD1. V lost 2 bases to trimming and J lost 8 bases; unmatched junction nucleotides: 6. This CDR3 has 15 residues. CDR1 and CDR2 (germline): SEHNR, FQNEAQ (reference sequence). The CDR3 sequence is CASSLPGTGNEKLFF. Here the CDR3 DNA reads TGTGCCAGCAGCTTACCCGGGACAGGGAACGAAAAACTGTTTTTT.

The gene calls are TRBV11-3 and TRBJ2-2; 13 positions match TRBD2. Trimming took 4 bases from V and 5 from J; bases not matched to a gene: 1. The CDR3 runs 15 residues. CDR1 and CDR2 from the germline V gene are SGHNT and YENEEA. In DNA, the CDR3 is TGTGCCAGCAGCTCGGGACTAGCGGGGACCGGGGAGCTGTTTTTT. Protein product: CASSSGLAGTGELFF.

This clone was seen once. In the same sample, other DNA sequences code for this CDR3. As DNA, the CDR3 is TGTGCCAGCAGCTTAACTGGACAGGGGAACACCGGGGAGCTGTTTTTT. Its translation is CASSLTGQGNTGELFF. This chain uses TRBV7-3 with TRBJ2-2, with TRBD1 identical over 8 bases. Germline loops: CDR1 SGHTA, CDR2 FQGTGA. V was clipped by 0 bases and J by 1 base; unmatched bases: 1. The CDR3 is made up of 16 amino acids.

This clone was recorded at least ten times. Germline is not matched at one junction end, which may reflect a read error. V is TRBV30 and J is TRBJ2-5; the match to TRBD1 covers 7 bases. CDR3 length: 15 amino acids. CDR1 GTSNPN and CDR2 SVGIG come from the germline V gene (reference sequence). CDR3 loop: CAWTPLDRAQQTQYF. CDR3 sequence (DNA): TGTGCCTGGACCCCATTAGACAGGGCCCAACAGACCCAGTACTTC.

This clone came up once. The gene calls are TRBV5-1 and TRBJ2-5, with D possibly TRBD1 on 5 matching bases. Deletions cut 4 bases from V and 2 bases from J, with 15 bases between. Germline-derived CDR1 and CDR2 are SGHRS and YFSETQ. The CDR3 spans 15 residues. The DNA for the CDR3 is TGCGCCAGCAGCCCCCAGCAGGGTGGGCAAGAGACCCAGTACTTC. It yields the protein CASSPQQGGQETQYF. Together with reference TRBV5-1 and TRBJ2-5, the CDR3 gives the full variable domain: KAGVTQTPRYLIKTRGQQVTLSCSPISGHRSVSWYQQTPGQGLQFLFEYFSETQRNKGNFPGRFSGRQFSNSRSEMNVSTLELGDSALYLCASSPQQGGQETQYFGPGTRLLVL.

This clone was counted a single time. At one boundary the junction diverges from the germline segment, which might be a read error. The chain employs TRBV5-1 and TRBJ1-1; D is unresolved. Germline loops: CDR1 SGHRS, CDR2 YFSETQ. The CDR3 length is 13 residues. CDR3 coding DNA: TGCGCCAGCAGCTTGGTCGGGAACGCTGAAGCTTTCTTT. Translation gives CASSLVGNAEAFF.

The rearrangement uses TRBV19 and TRBJ2-2; 8 nucleotides align to TRBD2. Trimming took 7 bases from V and 3 from J; bases not matched to a gene: 10. CDR1 is LNHDA and CDR2 is SQIVND in the germline V gene (reference sequence). The CDR3 is 16 residues long. CDR3 in DNA: TGTGCCAGTACCCTTGGTCCTAGCGGGTACACCGGGGAGCTGTTTTTT. This codes for CASTLGPSGYTGELFF.

This chain connects TRBV18 to TRBJ2-5, with a weak D call TRBD1 (6 bases). V lost 5 bases and J 3 bases, leaving 10 bases between the germline ends. The CDR3 is made up of 13 amino acids. Germline V gives CDR1 KGHSH, CDR2 LQKENI. The CDR3 bases are TGTGCCAGCTCAGGGCCAGGGGAAGAGACCCAGTACTTC. Translating gives CASSGPGEETQYF.

J is TRBJ2-3 and V is TRBV3-1 (or the pseudogene TRBV3-2); a possible D gene is TRBD2 (5 bases). CDR1 LGHDT and CDR2 YNNKEL come from the germline V gene (reference sequence). The length of the CDR3 is 16 residues. V was clipped by 7 bases and J by 0 bases, with 17 bases between them. CDR3 DNA sequence: TGTGCCAGCACCCCTTTTGGACTTTCTAGCACAGATACGCAGTATTTT. It translates to CASTPFGLSSTDTQYF.

CDR3 region: CSVISTGANTGELFF. CDR3 sequence (DNA): TGCAGCGTGATATCGACAGGGGCGAACACCGGGGAGCTGTTTTTT. V is TRBV29-1 and J is TRBJ2-2; TRBD1 agrees at 8 bases. The CDR3 runs to 15 residues. The trim removed 6 bases at V and 0 bases at J, leaving 6 bases unmatched. Per germline, CDR1 SQVTM and CDR2 ANQGSEA.

J is TRBJ2-5 and V is TRBV6-2 or TRBV6-3; 8 nucleotides match TRBD1. Germline CDR1 reads MNHEY; CDR2 reads SVGEGT. V lost 5 bases to trimming and J lost 3 bases; unmatched junction nucleotides: 8. The CDR3 consists of 15 residues. CDR3 in DNA: TGTGCCAGCAGTACCCGGACAGGGTTGGAAGAGACCCAGTACTTC. Protein sequence: CASSTRTGLEETQYF.